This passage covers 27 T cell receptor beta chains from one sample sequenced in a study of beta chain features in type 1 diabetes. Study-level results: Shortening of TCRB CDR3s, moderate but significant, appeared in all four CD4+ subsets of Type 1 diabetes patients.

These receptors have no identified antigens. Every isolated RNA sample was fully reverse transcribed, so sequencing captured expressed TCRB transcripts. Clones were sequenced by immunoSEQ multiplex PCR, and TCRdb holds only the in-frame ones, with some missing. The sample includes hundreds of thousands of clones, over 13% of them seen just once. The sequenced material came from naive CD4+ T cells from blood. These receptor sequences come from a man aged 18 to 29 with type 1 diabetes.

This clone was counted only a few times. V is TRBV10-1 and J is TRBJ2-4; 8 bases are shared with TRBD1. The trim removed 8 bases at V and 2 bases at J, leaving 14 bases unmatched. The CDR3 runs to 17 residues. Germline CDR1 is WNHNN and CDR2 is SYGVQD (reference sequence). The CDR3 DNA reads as TGCGCCAGCTCTGCAGGGGGCAACGGGCTTACCAAAAACATTCAGTACTTC. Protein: CASSAGGNGLTKNIQYF.

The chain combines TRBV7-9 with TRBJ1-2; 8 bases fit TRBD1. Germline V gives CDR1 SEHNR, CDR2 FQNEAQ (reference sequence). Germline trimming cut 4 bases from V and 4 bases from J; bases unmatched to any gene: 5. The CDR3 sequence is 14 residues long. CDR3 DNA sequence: TGTGCCAGCAGCTATACCGACAGGGGCTATGGCTACACCTTC. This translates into CASSYTDRGYGYTF.

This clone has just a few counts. The CDR3 protein is CSVSGTGGSGANVLTF. As DNA, the CDR3 is TGCAGCGTTTCCGGGACAGGGGGTTCTGGGGCCAACGTCCTGACTTTC. This chain links TRBV29-1 with TRBJ2-6; the match to TRBD1 covers 11 bases. There are 16 residues in the CDR3. V was pared by 5 bases and J by 1 base, with 4 bases of the junction left unmatched. Germline V gives CDR1 SQVTM, CDR2 ANQGSEA. The full variable domain, its missing parts supplied by reference TRBV29-1 and TRBJ2-6, is SAVISQKPSRDICQRGTSLTIQCQVDSQVTMMFWYRQQPGQSLTLIATANQGSEATYESGFVIDKFPISRPNLTFSTLTVSNMSPEDSSIYLCSVSGTGGSGANVLTFGAGSRLTVL.

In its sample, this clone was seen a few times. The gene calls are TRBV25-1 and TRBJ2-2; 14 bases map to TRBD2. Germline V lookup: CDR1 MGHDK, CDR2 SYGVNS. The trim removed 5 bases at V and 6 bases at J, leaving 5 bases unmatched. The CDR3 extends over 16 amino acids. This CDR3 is CASSLGTSGRPGELFF. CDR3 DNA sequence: TGTGCCAGCAGTCTCGGGACTAGCGGGAGACCCGGGGAGCTGTTTTTT.

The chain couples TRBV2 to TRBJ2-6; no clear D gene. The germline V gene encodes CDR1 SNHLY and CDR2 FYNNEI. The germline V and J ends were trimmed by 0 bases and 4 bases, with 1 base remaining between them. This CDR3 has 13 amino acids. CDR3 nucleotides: TGTGCCAGCAGTGAAGCCGGGGCCAACGTCCTGACTTTC. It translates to CASSEAGANVLTF.

The CDR3 loop is CASNELPNTEAFF. CDR3 sequence (DNA): TGTGCCAGCAACGAACTCCCGAACACTGAAGCTTTCTTT. V is TRBV2 and J is TRBJ1-1; D is unclear. The CDR3 is 13 residues long. The germline V gene encodes CDR1 SNHLY and CDR2 FYNNEI. V was shortened by 7 bases and J by 1 base, with 10 bases between the two germline ends.

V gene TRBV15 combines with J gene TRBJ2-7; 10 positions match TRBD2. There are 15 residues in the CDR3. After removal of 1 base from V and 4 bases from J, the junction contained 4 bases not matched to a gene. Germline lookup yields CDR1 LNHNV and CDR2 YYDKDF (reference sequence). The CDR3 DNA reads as TGTGCCACCAGCAGAGTAGAGGGACTAGCGTACGAGCAGTACTTC. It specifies CATSRVEGLAYEQYF.

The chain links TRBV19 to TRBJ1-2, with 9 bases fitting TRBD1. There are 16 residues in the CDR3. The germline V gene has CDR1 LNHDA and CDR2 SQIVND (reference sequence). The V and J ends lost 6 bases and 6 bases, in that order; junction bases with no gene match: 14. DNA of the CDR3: TGTGCCAGTAGGAGTCGAGGGACAGGGCACTCAGATGGCTACACCTTC. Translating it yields CASRSRGTGHSDGYTF. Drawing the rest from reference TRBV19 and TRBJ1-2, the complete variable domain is DGGITQSPKYLFRKEGQNVTLSCEQNLNHDAMYWYRQDPGQGLRLIYYSQIVNDFQKGDIAEGYSVSREKKESFPLTVTSAQKNPTAFYLCASRSRGTGHSDGYTFGSGTRLTVV.

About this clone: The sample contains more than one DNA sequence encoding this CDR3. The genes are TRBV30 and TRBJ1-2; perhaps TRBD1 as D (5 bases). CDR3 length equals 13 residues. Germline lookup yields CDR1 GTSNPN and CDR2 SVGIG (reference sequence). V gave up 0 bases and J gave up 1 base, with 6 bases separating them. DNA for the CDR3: TGTGCCTGGAGTGTACAGGTTAACTATGGCTACACCTTC. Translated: CAWSVQVNYGYTF.

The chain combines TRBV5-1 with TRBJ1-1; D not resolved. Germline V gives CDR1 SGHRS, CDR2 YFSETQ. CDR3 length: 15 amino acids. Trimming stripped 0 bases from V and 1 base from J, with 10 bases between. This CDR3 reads CASSLALEGNTEAFF. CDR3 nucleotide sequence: TGCGCCAGCAGCTTGGCCCTTGAGGGGAACACTGAAGCTTTCTTT. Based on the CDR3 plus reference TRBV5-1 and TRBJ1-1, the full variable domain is KAGVTQTPRYLIKTRGQQVTLSCSPISGHRSVSWYQQTPGQGLQFLFEYFSETQRNKGNFPGRFSGRQFSNSRSEMNVSTLELGDSALYLCASSLALEGNTEAFFGQGTRLTVV.

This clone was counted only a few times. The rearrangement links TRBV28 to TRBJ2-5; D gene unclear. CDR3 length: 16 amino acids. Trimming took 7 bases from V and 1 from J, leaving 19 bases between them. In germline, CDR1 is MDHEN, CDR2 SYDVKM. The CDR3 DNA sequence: TGTGCCAGCAATTCCCATGGGGAAAACGTCCAAGAGACCCAGTACTTC. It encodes CASNSHGENVQETQYF.

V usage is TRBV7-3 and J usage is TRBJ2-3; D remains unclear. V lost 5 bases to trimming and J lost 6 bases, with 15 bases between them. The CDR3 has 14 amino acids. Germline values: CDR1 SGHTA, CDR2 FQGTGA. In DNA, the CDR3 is TGTGCCAGCAGCGAACAAGGTCTGTTCGATACGCAGTATTTT. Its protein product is CASSEQGLFDTQYF.

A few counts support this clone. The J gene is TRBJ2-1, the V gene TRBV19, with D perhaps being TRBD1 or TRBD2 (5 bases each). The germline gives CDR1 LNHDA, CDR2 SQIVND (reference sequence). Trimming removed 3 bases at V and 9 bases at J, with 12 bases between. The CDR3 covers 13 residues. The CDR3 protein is CASSIGTNREQFF. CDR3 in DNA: TGTGCCAGTAGTATTGGGACCAATCGTGAGCAGTTCTTC.

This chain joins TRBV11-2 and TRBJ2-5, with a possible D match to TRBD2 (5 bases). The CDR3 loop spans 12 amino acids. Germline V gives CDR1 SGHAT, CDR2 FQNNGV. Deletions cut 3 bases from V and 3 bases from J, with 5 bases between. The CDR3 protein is CASSFGEETQYF. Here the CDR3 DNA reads TGTGCCAGCAGCTTCGGGGAAGAGACCCAGTACTTC.

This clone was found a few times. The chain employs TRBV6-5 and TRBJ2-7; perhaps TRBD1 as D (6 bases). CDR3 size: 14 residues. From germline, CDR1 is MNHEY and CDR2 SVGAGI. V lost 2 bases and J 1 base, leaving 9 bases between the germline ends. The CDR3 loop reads CASSYHRVSYEQYF. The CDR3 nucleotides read TGTGCCAGCAGTTACCACAGGGTGTCCTACGAGCAGTACTTC.

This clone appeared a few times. CDR3 in DNA: TGTGCCTGGAGTGGCCTTGGACCAAGTCAGCCCCAGCATTTT. This encodes CAWSGLGPSQPQHF. V and J are TRBV30 and TRBJ1-5; no clear D gene. CDR1 and CDR2 (germline): GTSNPN, SVGIG (reference sequence). V was clipped by 1 base and J by 6 bases, with 13 bases between them. The CDR3 length is 14 residues.

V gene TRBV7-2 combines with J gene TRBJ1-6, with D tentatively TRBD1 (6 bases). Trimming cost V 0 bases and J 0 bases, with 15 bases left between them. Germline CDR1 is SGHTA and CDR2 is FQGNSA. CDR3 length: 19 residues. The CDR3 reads CASSLAPTGLSSYNSPLHF. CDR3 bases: TGTGCCAGCAGCTTAGCCCCGACAGGTCTGAGCTCCTATAATTCACCCCTCCACTTT.

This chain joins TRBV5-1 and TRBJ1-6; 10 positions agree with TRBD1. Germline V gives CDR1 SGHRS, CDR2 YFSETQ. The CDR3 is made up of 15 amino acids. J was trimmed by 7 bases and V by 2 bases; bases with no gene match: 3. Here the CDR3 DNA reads TGCGCCAGCAGCTTCGGACAGGGGGGAAATTCACCCCTCCACTTT. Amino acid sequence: CASSFGQGGNSPLHF.

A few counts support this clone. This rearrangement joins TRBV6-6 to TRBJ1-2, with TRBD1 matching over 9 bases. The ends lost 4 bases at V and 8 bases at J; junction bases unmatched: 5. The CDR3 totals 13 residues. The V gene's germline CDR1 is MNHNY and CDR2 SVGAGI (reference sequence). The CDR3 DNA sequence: TGTGCCAGCAGTTTAGACAGGGGGGGAGGCTACACCTTC. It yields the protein CASSLDRGGGYTF.

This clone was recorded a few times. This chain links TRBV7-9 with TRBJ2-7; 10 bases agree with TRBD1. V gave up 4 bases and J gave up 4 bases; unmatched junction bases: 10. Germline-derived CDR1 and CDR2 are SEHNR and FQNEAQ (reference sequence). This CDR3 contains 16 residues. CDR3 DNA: TGTGCCAGCAGCTCTGGTCGGGACAGGGGCAGGTACGAGCAGTACTTC. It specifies CASSSGRDRGRYEQYF.

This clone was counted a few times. CDR3 loop: CASSQDLFPAGAQSPLHF. The CDR3 bases are TGCGCCAGCAGCCAAGATCTTTTCCCCGCAGGTGCACAATCACCCCTCCACTTT. The chain employs TRBV4-3 and TRBJ1-6; D gene uncertain. Germline V gives CDR1 LGHNA, CDR2 YSLEER. The length of the CDR3 is 18 residues. V lost 0 bases and J 10 bases, leaving 22 bases between the germline ends.

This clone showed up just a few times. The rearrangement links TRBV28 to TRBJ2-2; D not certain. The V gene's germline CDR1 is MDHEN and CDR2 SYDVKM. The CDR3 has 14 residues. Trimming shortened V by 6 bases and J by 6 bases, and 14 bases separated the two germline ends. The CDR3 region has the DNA TGTGCCAGCAGCAGAGGTGGAGAGTCCGGGGAGCTGTTTTTT. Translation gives CASSRGGESGELFF.

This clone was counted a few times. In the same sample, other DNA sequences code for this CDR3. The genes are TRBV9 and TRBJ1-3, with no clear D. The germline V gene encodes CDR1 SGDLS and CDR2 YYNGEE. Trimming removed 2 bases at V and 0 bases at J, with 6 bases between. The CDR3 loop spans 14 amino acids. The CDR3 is CASSVAGSGNTIYF. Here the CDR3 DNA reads TGTGCCAGCAGCGTCGCTGGCTCTGGAAACACCATATATTTT.

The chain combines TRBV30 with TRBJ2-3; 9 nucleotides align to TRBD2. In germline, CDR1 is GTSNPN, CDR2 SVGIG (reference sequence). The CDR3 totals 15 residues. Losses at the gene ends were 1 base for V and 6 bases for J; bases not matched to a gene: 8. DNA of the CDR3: TGTGCCTGGAGTGGTTCACAGCGGGGGGCTGATACGCAGTATTTT. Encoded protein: CAWSGSQRGADTQYF. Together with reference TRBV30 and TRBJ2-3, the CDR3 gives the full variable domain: SQTIHQWPATLVQPVGSPLSLECTVEGTSNPNLYWYRQAAGRGLQLLFYSVGIGQISSEVPQNLSASRPQDRQFILSSKKLLLSDSGFYLCAWSGSQRGADTQYFGPGTRLTVL.

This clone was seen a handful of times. Here the CDR3 DNA reads TGTGCCTGGAGTAGGTCACGAAGGCAGCCCCAGCATTTT. This codes for CAWSRSRRQPQHF. The rearrangement uses TRBV30 and TRBJ1-5, with D unclear. Deletions cut 2 bases from V and 7 bases from J, with 12 bases between. CDR1 and CDR2 (germline): GTSNPN, SVGIG (reference sequence). The CDR3 contains 13 residues.

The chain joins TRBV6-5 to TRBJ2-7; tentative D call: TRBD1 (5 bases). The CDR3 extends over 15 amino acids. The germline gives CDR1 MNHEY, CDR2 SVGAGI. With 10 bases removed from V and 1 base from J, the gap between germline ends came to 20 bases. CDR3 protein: CATSPQGSPSYEQYF. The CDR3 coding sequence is TGTGCCACCTCGCCCCAGGGATCGCCTTCCTACGAGCAGTACTTC.

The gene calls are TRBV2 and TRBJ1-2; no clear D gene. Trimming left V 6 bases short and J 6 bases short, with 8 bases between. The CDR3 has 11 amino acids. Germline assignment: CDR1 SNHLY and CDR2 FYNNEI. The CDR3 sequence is CASRLVDGYTF. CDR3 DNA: TGTGCCAGCAGGCTGGTCGATGGCTACACCTTC.